This T cell receptor (beta chain) was obtained from a study of early T cells in non-severe SARS-CoV-2 infection. Overall study: Chains stayed unpaired after sequencing of bulk RNA from unsorted whole blood.

About this clonotype itself: What it binds is not known.

Study conclusions and caveats: Matching with VDJdb favored anti-spike CD8 responses (missing private and CD4 specificities).

TCRdb itself ran the 5' RACE reads through MiXCR, one entry per CDR3 protein. The data show under 60,000 distinct CDR3 sequences, around 8% seen once. The CDR3 extends over 12 amino acids. V lost 5 bases and J lost 7, with 6 bases in between. Looked up from germline, CDR1 is MNHNS and CDR2 is SASEGT. This chain uses TRBV6-1 with TRBJ1-6; no reliable D call. What was sequenced was whole blood. The receptor's source is an adult who was a healthcare worker with PCR-confirmed SARS-CoV-2 infection or an uninfected control (not recorded which). The chain's CDR3 is CASSFPNSPLHF. The DNA of the CDR3 is TGTGCCAGCAGTTTTCCGAATTCACCCCTCCACTTT.